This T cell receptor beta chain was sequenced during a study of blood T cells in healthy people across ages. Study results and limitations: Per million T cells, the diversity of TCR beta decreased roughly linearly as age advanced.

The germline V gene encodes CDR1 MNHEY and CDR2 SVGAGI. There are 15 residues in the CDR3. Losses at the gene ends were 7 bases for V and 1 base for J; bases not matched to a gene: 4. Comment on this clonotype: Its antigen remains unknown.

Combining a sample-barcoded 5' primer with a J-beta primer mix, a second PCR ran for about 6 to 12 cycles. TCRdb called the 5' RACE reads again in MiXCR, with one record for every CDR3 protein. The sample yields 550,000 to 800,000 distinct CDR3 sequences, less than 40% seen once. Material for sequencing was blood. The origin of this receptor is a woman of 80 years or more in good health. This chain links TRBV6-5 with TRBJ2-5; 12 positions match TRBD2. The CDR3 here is CASTQTSGSQETQYF. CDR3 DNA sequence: TGTGCCAGCACCCAGACTAGCGGGAGCCAAGAGACCCAGTACTTC.